Detailed here is one T cell receptor (beta chain). The germline V gene encodes CDR1 MNHEY and CDR2 SVGAGI. V shed 5 bases and J shed 5 bases, with 12 bases lying between them. The CDR3 covers 13 residues. The assay was immunoSEQ multiplex PCR, and TCRdb's table has in-frame clones only and misses some. This repertoire shows around 150,000 clones, about four fifths found once; its top ten account for about 14%. The sample originates from a study of blood T cell repertoires in COVID-19. The chain links TRBV6-5 to TRBJ1-2; TRBD1 might be the D (5 bases). The source material was peripheral blood. The clonotype comes from a woman older than 75 with acute or convalescent COVID-19. CDR3 loop: CASSPRTRYGYTF. DNA of the CDR3: TGTGCCAGCAGTCCGAGGACACGTTATGGCTACACCTTC.